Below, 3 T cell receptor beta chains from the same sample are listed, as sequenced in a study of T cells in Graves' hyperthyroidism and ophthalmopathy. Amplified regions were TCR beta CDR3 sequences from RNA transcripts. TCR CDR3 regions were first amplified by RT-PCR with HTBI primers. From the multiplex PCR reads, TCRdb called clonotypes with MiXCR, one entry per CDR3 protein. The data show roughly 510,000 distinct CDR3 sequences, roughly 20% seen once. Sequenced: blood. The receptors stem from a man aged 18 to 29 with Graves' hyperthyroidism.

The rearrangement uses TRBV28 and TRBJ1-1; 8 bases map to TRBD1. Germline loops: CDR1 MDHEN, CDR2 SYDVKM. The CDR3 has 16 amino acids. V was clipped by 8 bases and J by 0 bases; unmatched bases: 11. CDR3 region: CASVPTGDGMNTEAFF. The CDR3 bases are TGTGCCAGCGTCCCGACAGGGGACGGAATGAACACTGAAGCTTTCTTT.

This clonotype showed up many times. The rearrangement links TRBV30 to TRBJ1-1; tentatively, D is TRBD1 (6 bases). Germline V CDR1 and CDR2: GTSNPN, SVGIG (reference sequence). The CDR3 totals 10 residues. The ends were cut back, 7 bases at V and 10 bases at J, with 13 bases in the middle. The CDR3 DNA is TGTGCCTCTAGGGGCAGGGGAGCTTTCTTT. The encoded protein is CASRGRGAFF.

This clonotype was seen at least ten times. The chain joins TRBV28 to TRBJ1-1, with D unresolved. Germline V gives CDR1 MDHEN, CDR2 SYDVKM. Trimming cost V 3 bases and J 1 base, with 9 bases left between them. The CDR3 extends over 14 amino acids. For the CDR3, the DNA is TGTGCCAGCAGTTTGTTTCGGGAGAACACTGAAGCTTTCTTT. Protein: CASSLFRENTEAFF. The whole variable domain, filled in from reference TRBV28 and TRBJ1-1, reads DVKVTQSSRYLVKRTGEKVFLECVQDMDHENMFWYRQDPGLGLRLIYFSYDVKMKEKGDIPEGYSVSREKKERFSLILESASTNQTSMYLCASSLFRENTEAFFGQGTRLTVV.